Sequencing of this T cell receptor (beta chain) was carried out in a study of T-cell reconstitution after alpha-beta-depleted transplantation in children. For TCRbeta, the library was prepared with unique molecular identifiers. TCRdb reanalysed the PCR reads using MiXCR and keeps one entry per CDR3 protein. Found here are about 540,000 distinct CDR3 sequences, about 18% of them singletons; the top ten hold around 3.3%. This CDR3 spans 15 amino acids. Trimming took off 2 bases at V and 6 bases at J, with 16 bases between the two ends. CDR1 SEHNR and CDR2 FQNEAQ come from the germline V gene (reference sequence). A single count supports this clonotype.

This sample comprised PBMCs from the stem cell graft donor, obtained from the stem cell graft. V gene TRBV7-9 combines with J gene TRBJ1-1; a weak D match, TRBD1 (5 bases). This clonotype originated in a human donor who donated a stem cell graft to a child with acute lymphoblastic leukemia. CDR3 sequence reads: CASSLRVVGGAEAFF. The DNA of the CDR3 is TGTGCCAGCAGCTTAAGAGTCGTGGGGGGGGCTGAAGCTTTCTTT. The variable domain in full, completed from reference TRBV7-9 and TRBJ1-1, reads DTGVSQNPRHKITKRGQNVTFRCDPISEHNRLYWYRQTLGQGPEFLTYFQNEAQLEKSRLLSDRFSAERPKGSFSTLEIQRTEQGDSAMYLCASSLRVVGGAEAFFGQGTRLTVV.